One sample yielded the 14 T cell receptor beta chains listed below, sequenced in a study of post-analysis software for immune sequencing data. Their cognate antigens are unknown. Carried by the TCR beta cDNA libraries were unique molecular identifiers. MiXCR, run by TCRdb on the PCR reads, gives a single entry per CDR3 protein. Of about 820,000 distinct CDR3 sequences detected, roughly 58% appear once; the ten largest clones hold roughly 4.4%. Study-wide results and limits: Higher frequency in patients than in controls was seen for five TRBV segments, with TRBV5-6, TRBV5-1 and TRBV20-1 among them.

Material for sequencing was blood. These receptor sequences come from a girl between 10 and 17 years old with multiple sclerosis.

Here the CDR3 reads CASSVGTSRYETQYF. DNA for the CDR3: TGTGCCAGCAGCGTCGGGACTAGCCGCTACGAGACCCAGTACTTC. The rearrangement uses TRBV12-3 or TRBV12-4 and TRBJ2-5; 9 bases map to TRBD2. This CDR3 has 15 amino acids. V was pared by 6 bases and J by 5 bases, with 10 bases of the junction left unmatched.

Here the CDR3 DNA reads TGTGCCATCAGGGAGCACAGGATGAACACTGAAGCTTTCTTT. Its translation is CAIREHRMNTEAFF. The chain uses TRBV10-3 and TRBJ1-1, with TRBD1 as a possible D gene (5 bases). CDR1 is ENHRY, CDR2 SYGVKD, per germline. The CDR3 is made up of 14 amino acids. Trimming pared 6 bases from V and 0 bases from J, leaving 11 bases between.

V gene TRBV7-8 combines with J gene TRBJ2-1; 8 bases agree with TRBD2. The germline V gene encodes CDR1 SGHVS and CDR2 FQNEAQ. CDR3 length: 17 amino acids. With 3 bases clipped from V and 2 bases from J, the junction kept 9 bases outside the gene matches. Here the CDR3 reads CASSFRGLARTYNEQFF. CDR3 DNA sequence: TGTGCCAGCAGCTTCCGAGGACTAGCCAGAACCTACAATGAGCAGTTCTTC.

In its sample, this clonotype was seen a few times. The rearrangement links TRBV6-5 to TRBJ1-6; no clear D. V dropped 5 bases and J dropped 13 bases, with 15 bases sitting between them. The CDR3 spans 13 residues. Per germline, CDR1 MNHEY and CDR2 SVGAGI. The CDR3, as DNA: TGTGCCAGCAGTGGACCGGACGGCTTGCCCCTCCACTTT. It yields the protein CASSGPDGLPLHF.

As for this clonotype: Sequence at one end of the junction differs from germline and may be a read error. The V gene is TRBV7-3, the J gene TRBJ1-1; the D gene is possibly TRBD1 (6 bases). Germline CDR1 and CDR2: SGHTA and FQGTGA. This CDR3 is built from 13 residues. Here the CDR3 reads CASNLNRARGAFF. In nucleotides, the CDR3 is TGTGCCAGCAACTTAAACAGGGCGCGCGGAGCTTTCTTT.

This chain links TRBV6-6 with TRBJ2-7; maybe TRBD2 (5 bases). V was clipped by 6 bases and J by 2 bases, with 23 bases between them. CDR1 is MNHNY and CDR2 is SVGAGI in the germline V gene (reference sequence). This CDR3 comprises 17 residues. The CDR3 nucleotides read TGTGCCAGCAGCCGGGTCCGGAGCGGAGAGACAACCTACGAGCAGTACTTC. It yields the protein CASSRVRSGETTYEQYF.

This clonotype has just one count. J is TRBJ2-3 and V is TRBV2; possibly TRBD2 for D (5 bases). CDR1 SNHLY and CDR2 FYNNEI come from the germline V gene. V was cut by 7 bases and J by 4 bases, with 12 bases left in between. This CDR3 contains 13 residues. The CDR3 loop reads CASNGGYADTQYF. DNA for the CDR3: TGTGCCAGCAATGGCGGGTACGCAGATACGCAGTATTTT.

This chain connects TRBV9 to TRBJ2-7; 8 positions match TRBD2. With 0 bases clipped from V and 3 bases from J, the junction kept 5 bases outside the gene matches. The CDR3 totals 15 residues. Germline V CDR1 and CDR2: SGDLS, YYNGEE. This CDR3 reads CASSVAGGANYEQYF. CDR3 nucleotide sequence: TGTGCCAGCAGCGTAGCGGGAGGGGCGAACTACGAGCAGTACTTC.

The chain is built from TRBV9 and TRBJ2-6; TRBD1 agrees at 7 bases. CDR1 and CDR2 (germline): SGDLS, YYNGEE. The CDR3 spans 19 residues. J gave up 4 bases and V 4 bases, and 17 bases lay outside the gene matches. CDR3 nucleotides: TGTGCCAGCAGCCTCCCCCGACAGGGTCAAGTTGGGGGGGCCAACGTCCTGACTTTC. Translated, it gives CASSLPRQGQVGGANVLTF. Using reference TRBV9 and TRBJ2-6 for the parts outside the CDR3, the full variable domain is DSGVTQTPKHLITATGQRVTLRCSPRSGDLSVYWYQQSLDQGLQFLIQYYNGEERAKGNILERFSAQQFPDLHSELNLSSLELGDSALYFCASSLPRQGQVGGANVLTFGAGSRLTVL.

This clonotype came up many times. The chain couples TRBV12-3 or TRBV12-4 to TRBJ1-2; D not certain. The V and J ends lost 2 bases and 6 bases respectively, with 10 bases between them. CDR3 length: 13 residues. CDR3 nucleotides: TGTGCCAGCAGTTTACCTGGGATCCATGGCTACACCTTC. Protein sequence: CASSLPGIHGYTF.

V is TRBV7-2 and J is TRBJ1-2, with 7 bases aligning to TRBD1. The CDR3 totals 14 residues. Germline CDR1 is SGHTA and CDR2 is FQGNSA. Losses at the gene ends were 5 bases for V and 7 bases for J; bases not matched to a gene: 10. CDR3 nucleotides: TGTGCCAGCAGCATACAGGGGCGGACAGCTGGCTACACCTTC. Translated: CASSIQGRTAGYTF.

The V gene is TRBV7-9, the J gene TRBJ1-2; no definite D call. The CDR3 spans 11 residues. Germline CDR1 reads SEHNR; CDR2 reads FQNEAQ (reference sequence). The V gene lost 2 bases and the J gene lost 8 bases, with 6 bases spanning the gap. As DNA, the CDR3 is TGTGCCAGCAGCTTATCTTCCGGCTACACCTTC. Encoded protein: CASSLSSGYTF.

The rearrangement joins TRBV7-9 to TRBJ2-1; 8 bases are shared with TRBD2. Germline lookup yields CDR1 SEHNR and CDR2 FQNEAQ (reference sequence). Trimming removed 6 bases from V and 9 bases from J; junction bases left unmatched: 13. The CDR3 extends over 15 amino acids. The CDR3 protein is CASSLSAGVLVEQFF. Here the CDR3 DNA reads TGTGCCAGCAGTCTCTCAGCGGGAGTGTTGGTTGAGCAGTTCTTC. Complete variable domain (other parts from reference TRBV7-9 and TRBJ2-1): DTGVSQNPRHKITKRGQNVTFRCDPISEHNRLYWYRQTLGQGPEFLTYFQNEAQLEKSRLLSDRFSAERPKGSFSTLEIQRTEQGDSAMYLCASSLSAGVLVEQFFGPGTRLTVL.

This chain links TRBV12-5 with TRBJ2-5; D could derive from TRBD1 or TRBD2 (6 bases each). Trimming took off 0 bases at V and 5 bases at J, with 22 bases between the two ends. From germline, CDR1 is LGHNT and CDR2 FRNRAP. There are 18 residues in the CDR3. The CDR3 DNA sequence: TGTGCTAGTGGTTTGGTAACCTTCCTACGGGGGCCAGAGGAGACCCAGTACTTC. Translation gives CASGLVTFLRGPEETQYF.